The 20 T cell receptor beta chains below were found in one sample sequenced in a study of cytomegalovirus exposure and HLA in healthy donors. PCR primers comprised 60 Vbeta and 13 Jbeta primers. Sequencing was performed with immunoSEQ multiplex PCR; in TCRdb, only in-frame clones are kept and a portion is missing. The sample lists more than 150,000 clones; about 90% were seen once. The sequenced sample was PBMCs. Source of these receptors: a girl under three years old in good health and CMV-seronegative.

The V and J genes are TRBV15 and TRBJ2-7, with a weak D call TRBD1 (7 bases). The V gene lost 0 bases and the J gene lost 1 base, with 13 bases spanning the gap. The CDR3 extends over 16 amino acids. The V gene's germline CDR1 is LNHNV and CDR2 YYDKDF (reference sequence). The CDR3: CATSRDQGGRSYEQYF. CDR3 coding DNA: TGTGCCACCAGCAGAGACCAGGGGGGTAGATCCTACGAGCAGTACTTC.

CDR3 region: CASSDQGFYGYTF. Written as DNA, the CDR3 is TGTGCCAGTAGTGATCAGGGGTTCTATGGCTACACCTTC. The chain combines TRBV19 with TRBJ1-2; TRBD1 is a possible D gene (6 bases). The germline gives CDR1 LNHDA, CDR2 SQIVND (reference sequence). The CDR3 has 13 residues. The V end lost 5 bases, the J end lost 4 bases, and 11 bases lay between the germline ends.

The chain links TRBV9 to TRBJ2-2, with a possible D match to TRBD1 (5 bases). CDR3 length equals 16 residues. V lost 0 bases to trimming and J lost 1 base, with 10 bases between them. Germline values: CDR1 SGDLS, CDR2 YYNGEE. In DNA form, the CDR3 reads TGTGCCAGCAGCGTAGCGTGGGGCCTGAACACCGGGGAGCTGTTTTTT. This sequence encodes CASSVAWGLNTGELFF.

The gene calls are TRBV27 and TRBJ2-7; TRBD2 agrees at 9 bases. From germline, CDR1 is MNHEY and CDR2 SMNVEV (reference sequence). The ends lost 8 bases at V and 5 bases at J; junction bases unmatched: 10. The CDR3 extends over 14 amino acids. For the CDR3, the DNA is TGTGCCAGCCGACGTGCGGGGGGGCCCCACGAGCAGTACTTC. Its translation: CASRRAGGPHEQYF.

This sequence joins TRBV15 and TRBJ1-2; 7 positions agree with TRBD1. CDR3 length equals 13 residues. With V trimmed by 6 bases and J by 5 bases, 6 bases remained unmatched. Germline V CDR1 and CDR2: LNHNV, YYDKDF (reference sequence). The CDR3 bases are TGTGCCACCAGAGCAGGGGGTGTATATGGCTACACCTTC. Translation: CATRAGGVYGYTF.

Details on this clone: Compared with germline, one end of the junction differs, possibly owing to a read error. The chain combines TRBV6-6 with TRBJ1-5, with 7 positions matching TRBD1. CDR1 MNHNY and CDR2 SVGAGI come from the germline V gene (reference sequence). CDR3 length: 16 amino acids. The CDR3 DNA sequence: TGTGCCGGCAGTATACTTTACAGGGGCGGAGGTCAGCCCCAGCATTTT. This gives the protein CAGSILYRGGGQPQHF.

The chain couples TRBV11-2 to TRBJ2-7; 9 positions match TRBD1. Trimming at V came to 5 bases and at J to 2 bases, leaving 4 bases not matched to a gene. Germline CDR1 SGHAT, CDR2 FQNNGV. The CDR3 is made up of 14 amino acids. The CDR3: CASSPGTGPYEQYF. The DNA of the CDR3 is TGTGCCAGCAGCCCTGGGACAGGGCCCTACGAGCAGTACTTC.

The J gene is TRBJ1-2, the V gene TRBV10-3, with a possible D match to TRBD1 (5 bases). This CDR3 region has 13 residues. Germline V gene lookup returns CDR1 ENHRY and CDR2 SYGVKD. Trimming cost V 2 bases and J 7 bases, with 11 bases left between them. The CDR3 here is CAISEGGGSGYTF. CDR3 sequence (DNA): TGTGCCATCAGTGAGGGGGGGGGATCTGGCTACACCTTC.

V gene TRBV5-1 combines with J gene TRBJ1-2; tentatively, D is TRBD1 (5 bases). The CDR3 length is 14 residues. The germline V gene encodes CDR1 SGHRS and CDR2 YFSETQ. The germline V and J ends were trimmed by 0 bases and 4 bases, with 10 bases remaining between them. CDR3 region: CASSLEQGLYGYTF. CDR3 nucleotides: TGCGCCAGCAGCTTGGAGCAGGGCCTCTATGGCTACACCTTC.

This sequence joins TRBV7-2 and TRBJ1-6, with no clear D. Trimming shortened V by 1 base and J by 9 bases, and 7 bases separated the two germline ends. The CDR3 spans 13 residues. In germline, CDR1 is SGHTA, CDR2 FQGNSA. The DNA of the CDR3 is TGTGCCAGCAGCTTAGGGTTTAGTTCACCCCTCCACTTT. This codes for CASSLGFSSPLHF.

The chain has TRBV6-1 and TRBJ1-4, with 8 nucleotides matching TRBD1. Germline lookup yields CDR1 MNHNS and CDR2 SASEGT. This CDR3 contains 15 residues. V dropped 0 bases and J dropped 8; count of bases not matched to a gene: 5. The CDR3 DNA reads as TGTGCCAGCAGTGAAGCTTCAGGGGGCGAAGAAAAACTGTTTTTT. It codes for CASSEASGGEEKLFF.

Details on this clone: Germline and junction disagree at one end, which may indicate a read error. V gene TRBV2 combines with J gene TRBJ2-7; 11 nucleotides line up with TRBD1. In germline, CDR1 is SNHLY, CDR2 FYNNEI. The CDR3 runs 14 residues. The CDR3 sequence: CASTGTGGPYGQYF. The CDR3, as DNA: TGTGCCAGCACCGGGACAGGGGGACCCTACGGGCAGTACTTC.

The CDR3 protein is CAWSVGGSGYSPLHF. The CDR3 region has the DNA TGTGCCTGGAGTGTGGGCGGGAGCGGATATTCACCCCTCCACTTT. V usage is TRBV30 and J usage is TRBJ1-6; D call uncertain. V dropped 0 bases and J dropped 8 bases, with 14 bases sitting between them. This CDR3 contains 15 residues. Germline CDR1 and CDR2: GTSNPN and SVGIG (reference sequence).

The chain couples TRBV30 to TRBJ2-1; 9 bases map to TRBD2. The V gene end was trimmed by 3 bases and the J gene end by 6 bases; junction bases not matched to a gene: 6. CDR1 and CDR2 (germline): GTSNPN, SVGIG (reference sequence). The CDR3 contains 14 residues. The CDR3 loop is CAWSGGRGLNEQFF. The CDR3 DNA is TGTGCCTGGAGCGGCGGGAGGGGCCTCAATGAGCAGTTCTTC.

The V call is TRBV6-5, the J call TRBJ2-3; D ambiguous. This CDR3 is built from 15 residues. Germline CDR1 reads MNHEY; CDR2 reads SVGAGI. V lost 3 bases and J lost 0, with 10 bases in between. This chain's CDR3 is CASSYRLTSTDTQYF. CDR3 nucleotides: TGTGCCAGCAGTTATCGTTTAACTAGCACAGATACGCAGTATTTT.

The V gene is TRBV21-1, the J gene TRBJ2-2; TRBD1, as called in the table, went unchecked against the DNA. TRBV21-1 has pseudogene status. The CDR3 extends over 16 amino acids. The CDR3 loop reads CASSKEANRTTGELFF. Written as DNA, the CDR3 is TGTGCCAGCAGCAAAGAGGCGAACAGAACCACCGGGGAGCTGTTTTTT.

The CDR3 region has the DNA TGTGCCAGCAGGTCCCGATTCGACTCGGAGACCCAGTACTTC. It specifies CASRSRFDSETQYF. The gene calls are TRBV7-2 and TRBJ2-5; D is uncertain. CDR3 size: 14 residues. V shed 6 bases and J shed 5 bases, with 16 bases lying between them. Per germline, CDR1 SGHTA and CDR2 FQGNSA.

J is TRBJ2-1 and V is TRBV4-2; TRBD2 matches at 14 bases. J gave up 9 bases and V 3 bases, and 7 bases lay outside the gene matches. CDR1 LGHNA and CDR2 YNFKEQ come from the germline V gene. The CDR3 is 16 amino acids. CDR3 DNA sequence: TGTGCCAGCAGCCAGGAGACTAGCGGGAGGGCCTCTGAGCAGTTCTTC. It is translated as CASSQETSGRASEQFF.

The CDR3 DNA follows: TGTGCCAGCAGTGAACAACTAGCGGGATCCTACAATGAGCAGTTCTTC. This codes for CASSEQLAGSYNEQFF. The chain has TRBV6-1 and TRBJ2-1, with TRBD2 identical over 10 bases. CDR1 and CDR2 from the germline V gene are MNHNS and SASEGT. This CDR3 comprises 16 residues. Trimming cost V 2 bases and J 1 base; bases outside gene matches: 2.

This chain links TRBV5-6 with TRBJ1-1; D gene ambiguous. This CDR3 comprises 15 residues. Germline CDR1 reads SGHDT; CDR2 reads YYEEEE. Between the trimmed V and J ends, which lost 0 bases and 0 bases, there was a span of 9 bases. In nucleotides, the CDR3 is TGTGCCAGCAGCTTGGAACCGAACATGAACACTGAAGCTTTCTTT. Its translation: CASSLEPNMNTEAFF. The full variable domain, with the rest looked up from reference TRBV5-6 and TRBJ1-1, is DAGVTQSPTHLIKTRGQQVTLRCSPKSGHDTVSWYQQALGQGPQFIFQYYEEEERQRGNFPDRFSGHQFPNYSSELNVNALLLGDSALYLCASSLEPNMNTEAFFGQGTRLTVV.